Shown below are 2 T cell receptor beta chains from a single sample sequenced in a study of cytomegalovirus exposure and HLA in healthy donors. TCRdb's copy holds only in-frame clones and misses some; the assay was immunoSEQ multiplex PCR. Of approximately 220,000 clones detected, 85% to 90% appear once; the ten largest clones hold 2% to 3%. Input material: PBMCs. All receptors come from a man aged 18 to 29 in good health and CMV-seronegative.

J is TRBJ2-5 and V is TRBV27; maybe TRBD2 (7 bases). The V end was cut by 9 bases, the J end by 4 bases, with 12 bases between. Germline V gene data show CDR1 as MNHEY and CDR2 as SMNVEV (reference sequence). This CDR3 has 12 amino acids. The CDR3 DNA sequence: TGTGCCAGGGAGGGGGGGAGAGAGACCCAGTACTTC. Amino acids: CAREGGRETQYF.

CDR3 coding DNA: TGTGCCAGCAGCTTGGGCCCGGGACAGGGTGGTGAAAAACTGTTTTTT. Translation: CASSLGPGQGGEKLFF. This sequence joins TRBV5-4 and TRBJ1-4, with 9 bases matching TRBD1. Germline CDR1 and CDR2: SGHNT and YYREEE (reference sequence). V shed 0 bases and J 7 bases; nucleotides not matched to a gene: 7. This CDR3 is built from 16 residues.